The clone carrying this TCR beta chain was seen more than once but under ten times. Its antigen is not identified. This entry comes from a study of shared clonotypes between healthy human individuals. Study observations and caveats: When naive CD4 clonotypes were compared across a few donors, about 4.8% were shared.

TCRdb's copy holds only in-frame clones and misses some; the assay was immunoSEQ multiplex PCR. The sample comprises hundreds of thousands of clones, more than 95% of which are singletons, and roughly 0.055% rests with the top ten. Sequencing was carried out using naive CD4+ T cells sorted from blood. Described subset: CD45RA+ positively selected. This receptor was obtained from a woman aged 25 to 39 in good health.

The CDR3 bases are TGTGCCAGCTCGCTAGCCAAAAACATTCAGTACTTC. This sequence encodes CASSLAKNIQYF. V usage is TRBV28 and J usage is TRBJ2-4; D remains ambiguous. The CDR3 extends over 12 amino acids. Germline-derived CDR1 and CDR2 are MDHEN and SYDVKM. V was clipped by 8 bases and J by 0 bases, with 5 bases between them.